The 8 T cell receptor beta chains below were found in one sample sequenced in a study of human T cells and chemical hapten exposure (dated by TCRdb to about 2021). The library relied on RACE. The data were produced on a NextSeq 500. TCRdb itself trimmed the public reads at Q25 with fastp, ran MiXCR and retained productive beta chains. Every entry covers one CDR3 protein and lists the most common genes and DNA from its rows. This sample comprises around 110,000 distinct CDR3 sequences, 9.5% to 13% of them detected only once. Jointly, the top ten make up 1.3% to 1.5% of the sample. This sample's time point label indicates: patch test 1, 2 weeks after DPC sensitization. The treatment or condition label for this specimen denotes: therapeutic diphenylcyclopropenone sensitization with weekly scalp DPC. Specimen: whole blood, collected in connection with sensitization to the hapten diphenylcyclopropenone (DPC). The receptors come from a woman aged 45-65 years with alopecia areata. Some clones in this sample may be carry-over from other donors' samples.

The table lists this clonotype with many counts. V is TRBV12-5 and J is TRBJ1-1; D is ambiguous. Germline V lookup: CDR1 LGHNT, CDR2 FRNRAP. Trimming stripped 5 bases from V and 8 bases from J, with 18 bases between. The CDR3 extends over 14 amino acids. The CDR3 spells CASGNQPSIGEAFF. CDR3 sequence (DNA): TGTGCTAGTGGTAACCAACCCTCAATAGGGGAAGCTTTCTTT.

This chain joins TRBV5-1 and TRBJ2-5, with 7 bases fitting TRBD2. The CDR3 contains 16 residues. From germline, CDR1 is SGHRS and CDR2 YFSETQ. V lost 3 bases, J lost 2 bases, and 10 bases stayed unmatched. The CDR3 bases are TGCGCCAGCAGCTCGTTTGGACTAGGCGTTCAAGAGACCCAGTACTTC. This translates into CASSSFGLGVQETQYF.

The rearrangement uses TRBV7-8 and TRBJ2-7; tentatively, D is TRBD1 (6 bases). This CDR3 has 14 residues. Germline V gene lookup returns CDR1 SGHVS and CDR2 FQNEAQ. The V end lost 2 bases, the J end lost 3 bases, and 11 bases lay between the germline ends. The CDR3, as DNA: TGTGCCAGCAGCTTATGGACAGAGAGCTACGAGCAGTACTTC. It translates to CASSLWTESYEQYF.

This chain uses TRBV7-9 with TRBJ1-2, with D perhaps TRBD1 (6 bases). V lost 5 bases, J lost 7 bases, and 17 bases lay in between. In germline, CDR1 is SEHNR, CDR2 FQNEAQ (reference sequence). The CDR3 is made up of 14 amino acids. The DNA for the CDR3 is TGTGCCAGCAGCCTAACAGGGAACCGCGCTGGCTACACCTTC. This sequence encodes CASSLTGNRAGYTF.

The V and J genes are TRBV20-1 and TRBJ2-7, with TRBD2 matching over 9 bases. In germline, CDR1 is DFQATT, CDR2 SNEGSKA (reference sequence). The trim removed 0 bases at V and 3 bases at J, leaving 0 bases unmatched. CDR3 length equals 13 residues. The DNA of the CDR3 is TGCAGTGCTAGAGAGACTAGCGGCTACGAGCAGTACTTC. It yields the protein CSARETSGYEQYF.

The chain couples TRBV5-1 to TRBJ2-3; a possible D gene is TRBD2 (5 bases). V was cut by 4 bases and J by 0 bases, with 9 bases left in between. Germline CDR1 SGHRS, CDR2 YFSETQ. CDR3 length: 14 residues. The CDR3: CASSEGPSTDTQYF. For the CDR3, the DNA is TGCGCCAGCAGCGAGGGCCCGAGCACAGATACGCAGTATTTT.

This clonotype was detected ten times or more. This chain links TRBV7-8 with TRBJ2-1; 7 bases fit TRBD2. The V gene's germline CDR1 is SGHVS and CDR2 FQNEAQ. This CDR3 is built from 16 residues. After removal of 3 bases from V and 3 bases from J, the junction contained 8 bases not matched to a gene. The CDR3 region is CASSFGTTLGYNEQFF. The CDR3 nucleotides are TGTGCCAGCAGCTTCGGGACTACCCTGGGCTACAATGAGCAGTTCTTC. Filled out from reference TRBV7-8 and TRBJ2-1, the complete variable domain reads GAGVSQSPRYKVAKRGQDVALRCDPISGHVSLFWYQQALGQGPEFLTYFQNEAQLDKSGLPSDRFFAERPEGSVSTLKIQRTQQEDSAVYLCASSFGTTLGYNEQFFGPGTRLTVL.

The table lists this clonotype with many counts. V is TRBV2 and J is TRBJ2-3; 9 nucleotides align to TRBD2. CDR3 length equals 17 residues. Losses at the gene ends were 4 bases for V and 4 bases for J; bases not matched to a gene: 12. The V gene's germline CDR1 is SNHLY and CDR2 FYNNEI. DNA of the CDR3: TGTGCCAGCAGTGGTTCGAGCGGGAGGACCAAGGCAGATACGCAGTATTTT. Translation gives CASSGSSGRTKADTQYF. Variable domain in full (rest from reference TRBV2 and TRBJ2-3): EPEVTQTPSHQVTQMGQEVILRCVPISNHLYFYWYRQILGQKVEFLVSFYNNEISEKSEIFDDQFSVERPDGSNFTLKIRSTKLEDSAMYFCASSGSSGRTKADTQYFGPGTRLTVL.